Shown below are 27 T cell receptor beta chains from a single sample sequenced in a study of blood T cells in healthy people across ages. PCR was performed a second time for about 6 to 12 cycles using a sample-barcoded 5' primer and a J-beta primer mix. TCRdb analysed the 5' RACE reads with MiXCR anew, one entry per CDR3 protein. Of around 1,500,000 distinct CDR3 sequences in the sample, roughly 27% are singletons; the top ten hold around 7.7%. The source material was blood. These receptors originate from a woman aged 25 to 39 in good health.

This sequence joins TRBV5-6 and TRBJ1-2; the D is unclear. This CDR3 has 14 residues. Germline V lookup: CDR1 SGHDT, CDR2 YYEEEE. V lost 9 bases to trimming and J lost 4 bases, with 19 bases between them. CDR3 loop: CATKEIGVSYGYTF. The CDR3 DNA reads TGTGCCACGAAAGAAATAGGCGTCTCCTATGGCTACACCTTC.

This clonotype appeared many times. CDR3 amino acids: CASSFGLAGIQETQYF. As DNA, the CDR3 is TGTGCCAGCAGTTTCGGACTAGCGGGGATTCAAGAGACCCAGTACTTC. The chain links TRBV12-3 or TRBV12-4 to TRBJ2-5, with TRBD2 matching 12 bases. Losses at the gene ends were 3 bases for V and 2 bases for J; bases not matched to a gene: 4. The CDR3 spans 16 residues.

J is TRBJ2-7 and V is TRBV4-1; 8 bases map to TRBD1. The CDR3 length is 15 residues. J lost 0 bases, V lost 3 bases, and 4 bases had no gene match. From germline, CDR1 is MGHRA and CDR2 YSYEKL. The CDR3 protein is CASSQEGQASYEQYF. Written as DNA, the CDR3 is TGCGCCAGCAGCCAGGAGGGACAGGCCTCCTACGAGCAGTACTTC.

J is TRBJ1-5 and V is TRBV5-5; TRBD1 is a possible D gene (5 bases). The germline V and J ends were trimmed by 1 base and 8 bases, with 13 bases remaining between them. Germline V gene data show CDR1 as SGHKS and CDR2 as YYEKEE (reference sequence). The CDR3 runs to 14 residues. The CDR3 loop reads CASSLSGIFEPQHF. Written as DNA, the CDR3 is TGTGCCAGCAGCTTGTCAGGGATTTTCGAGCCCCAGCATTTT.

A few counts support this clonotype. This chain uses TRBV3-1 with TRBJ2-5; no firm D call. V was clipped by 8 bases and J by 2 bases, with 21 bases between them. The CDR3 is made up of 16 amino acids. Germline V gene lookup returns CDR1 LGHDT and CDR2 YNNKEL (reference sequence). Written as DNA, the CDR3 is TGTGCCAGCGGGTCCAGTCGGGCAGGTCGACAAGAGACCCAGTACTTC. Translating gives CASGSSRAGRQETQYF.

Ten or more counts support this clonotype. The genes are TRBV4-2 and TRBJ2-7; D unclear. V gave up 0 bases and J gave up 9 bases, with 9 bases separating them. The CDR3 spans 12 residues. In germline, CDR1 is LGHNA, CDR2 YNFKEQ. The CDR3 DNA sequence: TGTGCCAGCAGCCAAGATAGGGCTGTGCAGTACTTC. It codes for CASSQDRAVQYF.

The rearrangement uses TRBV18 and TRBJ2-1; 10 positions match TRBD2. The CDR3 is 16 amino acids. Germline CDR1 and CDR2: KGHSH and LQKENI. The trim removed 3 bases at V and 7 bases at J, leaving 9 bases unmatched. CDR3 region: CASSPFTSGKRNEQFF. The CDR3 nucleotides are TGTGCCAGCTCACCGTTCACTAGCGGGAAAAGAAATGAGCAGTTCTTC.

The sample holds many counts of this clonotype. The chain employs TRBV10-3 and TRBJ1-4, with D unresolved. The CDR3 length is 14 residues. The ends were cut back, 8 bases at V and 8 bases at J, with 18 bases in the middle. From germline, CDR1 is ENHRY and CDR2 SYGVKD. CDR3: CAISRDAGWEKLFF. In DNA form, the CDR3 reads TGTGCCATCTCCCGAGATGCGGGATGGGAAAAACTGTTTTTT.

This clonotype was counted ten times or more. The chain has TRBV10-3 and TRBJ2-7, with 8 nucleotides matching TRBD1. Germline CDR1 is ENHRY and CDR2 is SYGVKD. Trimming at V came to 5 bases and at J to 2 bases, leaving 8 bases not matched to a gene. The CDR3 consists of 15 residues. CDR3 amino acids: CAISNRDRFTYEQYF. The CDR3 bases are TGTGCCATCAGTAACCGGGACAGGTTCACCTACGAGCAGTACTTC.

Ten or more counts support this clonotype. The DNA of the CDR3 is TGTGCCAGCAGCTTAACCGGGGGAGCCAAAAACATTCAGTACTTC. Its translation is CASSLTGGAKNIQYF. V gene TRBV7-3 combines with J gene TRBJ2-4; TRBD2 is a possible D gene (6 bases). The CDR3 loop spans 15 amino acids. CDR1 is SGHTA, CDR2 FQGTGA, per germline. V lost 0 bases, J lost 0 bases, and 6 bases lay in between.

This chain connects TRBV12-3 or TRBV12-4 to TRBJ1-5; 10 bases match TRBD1. The CDR3 is made up of 16 amino acids. V lost 5 bases to trimming and J lost 6 bases; unmatched junction nucleotides: 10. In nucleotides, the CDR3 is TGTGCCAGCAGTCGCGATAAAGGACAGGGGGGTCAGCCCCAGCATTTT. It encodes CASSRDKGQGGQPQHF.

This clonotype was picked up a small number of times. The CDR3 bases are TGTGCCAGTAGTCCCCGAGGGGCGGGGGGTGAAAAACTGTTTTTT. Protein: CASSPRGAGGEKLFF. The V and J genes are TRBV12-3 or TRBV12-4 and TRBJ1-4, with D possibly matching TRBD1 (5 bases). This CDR3 contains 15 residues. V was clipped by 9 bases and J by 7 bases, with 21 bases between them.

This clonotype showed up many times. J is TRBJ2-7 and V is TRBV6-4; TRBD2 agrees at 12 bases. This CDR3 spans 19 amino acids. With 2 bases clipped from V and 6 bases from J, the junction kept 17 bases outside the gene matches. Germline CDR1 reads MRHNA; CDR2 reads SNTAGT. The CDR3 loop reads CASSDDRTSGKVGLSEQYF. CDR3 sequence (DNA): TGTGCCAGCAGTGACGATAGGACTAGCGGGAAGGTGGGGTTATCCGAGCAGTACTTC.

CDR3 nucleotides: TGTGCCAGCAGCGCCGAACAAGTTGGCTATGGCTACACCTTC. Translated, it gives CASSAEQVGYGYTF. The chain couples TRBV9 to TRBJ1-2; D unclear. Trimming took off 3 bases at V and 4 bases at J, with 13 bases between the two ends. Per the germline V gene, CDR1 is SGDLS and CDR2 is YYNGEE. The CDR3 is 14 amino acids.

Of note for this clonotype: A read error may be the cause here, since a much bigger clone is one base away. The J gene is TRBJ2-1, the V gene TRBV18; 8 nucleotides align to TRBD2. The assigned J gene may be wrong: the sequence end matches TRBJ2-7 better. Germline lookup yields CDR1 KGHSH and CDR2 LQKENI. CDR3 length: 15 amino acids. CDR3 nucleotides: TGTGCCAGCTCCCCCGGGACTAGGGGCTACAATGAGCAGTACTTC. It specifies CASSPGTRGYNEQYF.

The V gene is TRBV7-3, the J gene TRBJ2-1; possible D gene TRBD2, 6 bases. From germline, CDR1 is SGHTA and CDR2 FQGTGA. V lost 2 bases, J lost 3 bases, and 11 bases lay in between. The CDR3 has 15 amino acids. This CDR3 reads CASSLRGSNYNEQFF. In nucleotides, the CDR3 is TGTGCCAGCAGCTTACGGGGGAGTAACTACAATGAGCAGTTCTTC.

Note on this clonotype: A much larger clone differs by one base, so this may be a read error. V and J are TRBV10-3 and TRBJ1-2; tentatively, D is TRBD1 (6 bases). This CDR3 has 14 amino acids. The germline V gene encodes CDR1 ENHRY and CDR2 SYGVKD. The CDR3 loop reads CAIRELGGSYGYTF. The CDR3 coding sequence is TGTGCCATCAGGGAGTTAGGGGGATCCTATGGCTACACCTTC.

The sample holds many counts of this clonotype. The CDR3 DNA reads as TGTGCCAGCAGATCCATGGGTGATGCTAGCGGGGGTGAGCAGTTCTTC. Its protein is CASRSMGDASGGEQFF. V gene TRBV6-6 combines with J gene TRBJ2-1; 10 bases are a match to TRBD2. CDR3 length equals 16 residues. V dropped 6 bases and J dropped 9; count of bases not matched to a gene: 14. In germline, CDR1 is MNHNY, CDR2 SVGAGI (reference sequence).

A few counts support this clonotype. This sequence joins TRBV12-5 and TRBJ2-5; 8 bases map to TRBD2. The germline V gene has CDR1 LGHNT and CDR2 FRNRAP. The V segment lost 7 bases and the J segment 4 bases; nucleotides outside the gene matches: 11. CDR3 length equals 15 residues. The DNA for the CDR3 is TGTGCTAGTGTCCCTGGGCGCGGGGGGCCAGAGACCCAGTACTTC. It yields the protein CASVPGRGGPETQYF. The full variable domain, its missing parts supplied by reference TRBV12-5 and TRBJ2-5, is DARVTQTPRHKVTEMGQEVTMRCQPILGHNTVFWYRQTMMQGLELLAYFRNRAPLDDSGMPKDRFSAEMPDATLATLKIQPSEPRDSAVYFCASVPGRGGPETQYFGPGTRLLVL.

This clonotype was counted many times. The chain couples TRBV7-2 to TRBJ2-7, with D tentatively TRBD1 or TRBD2 (7 bases each). Trimming left V 6 bases short and J 0 bases short, with 15 bases between. Germline-derived CDR1 and CDR2 are SGHTA and FQGNSA. This CDR3 spans 15 amino acids. Written as DNA, the CDR3 is TGTGCCAGCAGACGACAGGGAGGGAGCTCCTACGAGCAGTACTTC. Protein sequence: CASRRQGGSSYEQYF.

This clonotype was recorded a few times. This chain connects TRBV6-5 to TRBJ2-7, with TRBD1 matching over 11 bases. The CDR3 has 15 amino acids. V lost 7 bases, J lost 5 bases, and 10 bases stayed unmatched. The germline gives CDR1 MNHEY, CDR2 SVGAGI. In DNA form, the CDR3 reads TGTGCCAGCACCCTATCGGGGACAGGGGGAAACGAGCAGTACTTC. It yields the protein CASTLSGTGGNEQYF.

V and J are TRBV5-6 and TRBJ2-5; maybe TRBD2 (6 bases). The J call is uncertain, as TRBJ2-7 better fits the DNA end. Germline V CDR1 and CDR2: SGHDT, YYEEEE. The CDR3 spans 15 residues. The CDR3 region is CASSSDTGLIYEQYF. CDR3 nucleotide sequence: TGTGCCAGCAGCTCCGACACGGGACTGATTTACGAGCAGTACTTC.

This clonotype came up a few times. The gene calls are TRBV2 and TRBJ1-2, with D tentatively TRBD1 (5 bases). V lost 8 bases to trimming and J lost 8 bases, with 18 bases between them. Per germline, CDR1 SNHLY and CDR2 FYNNEI. The CDR3 consists of 13 residues. Here the CDR3 DNA reads TGTGCCAGCTCGGTCCGGGGGACTACCGGCTACACCTTC. Translating gives CASSVRGTTGYTF.

This clonotype was seen a handful of times. The V call is TRBV6-5, the J call TRBJ1-1; D uncertain. The germline V gene has CDR1 MNHEY and CDR2 SVGAGI. V lost 0 bases and J lost 8, with 10 bases in between. There are 13 residues in the CDR3. The CDR3 DNA sequence: TGTGCCAGCAGTTACTCCCCGATAGTAGAAGCTTTCTTT. It encodes CASSYSPIVEAFF.

The rearrangement links TRBV3-1 to TRBJ2-3; D is ambiguous. CDR1 and CDR2 from the germline V gene are LGHDT and YNNKEL (reference sequence). CDR3 length: 17 residues. Trimming took 1 base from V and 2 from J, leaving 16 bases between them. CDR3 residues: CASSQAAVRSNTDTQYF. The CDR3 DNA reads TGTGCCAGCAGCCAAGCCGCGGTTCGCTCAAACACAGATACGCAGTATTTT.

The CDR3 bases are TGCGCCAGCACCCGACTAGCGGGGCTAGCCGGGGAGACCCAGTACTTC. It translates to CASTRLAGLAGETQYF. The rearrangement joins TRBV5-1 to TRBJ2-5; 11 bases align to TRBD2. The trim removed 6 bases at V and 5 bases at J, leaving 12 bases unmatched. The CDR3 consists of 16 residues. Germline assignment: CDR1 SGHRS and CDR2 YFSETQ.

This clonotype was observed a handful of times. The chain links TRBV20-1 to TRBJ2-1, with 11 bases aligning to TRBD2. The CDR3 is made up of 15 amino acids. V lost 0 bases and J lost 7; bases outside the gene matches: 5. CDR1 and CDR2 (germline): DFQATT, SNEGSKA (reference sequence). DNA of the CDR3: TGCAGTGCTAGAGATGCGGCTAGCGGGGGGAATGAGCAGTTCTTC. Translation: CSARDAASGGNEQFF.